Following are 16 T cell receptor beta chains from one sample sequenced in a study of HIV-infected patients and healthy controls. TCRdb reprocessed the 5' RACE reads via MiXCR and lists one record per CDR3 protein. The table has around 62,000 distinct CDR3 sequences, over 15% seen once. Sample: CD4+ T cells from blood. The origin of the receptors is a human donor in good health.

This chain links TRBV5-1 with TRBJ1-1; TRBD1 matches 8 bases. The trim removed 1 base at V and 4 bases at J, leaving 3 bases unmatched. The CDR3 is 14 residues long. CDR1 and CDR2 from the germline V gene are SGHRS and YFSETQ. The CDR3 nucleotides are TGCGCCAGCAGCTTGAACAGGGGGGCCACTGAAGCTTTCTTT. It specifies CASSLNRGATEAFF.

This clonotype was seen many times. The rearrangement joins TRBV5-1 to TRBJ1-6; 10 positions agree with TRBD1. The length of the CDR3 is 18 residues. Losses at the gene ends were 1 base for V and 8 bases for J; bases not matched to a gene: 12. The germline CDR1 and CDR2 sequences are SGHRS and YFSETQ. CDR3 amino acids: CASSLSGTGDWGYSPLHF. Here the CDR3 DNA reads TGCGCCAGCAGCTTGTCCGGGACAGGGGATTGGGGATATTCACCCCTCCACTTT.

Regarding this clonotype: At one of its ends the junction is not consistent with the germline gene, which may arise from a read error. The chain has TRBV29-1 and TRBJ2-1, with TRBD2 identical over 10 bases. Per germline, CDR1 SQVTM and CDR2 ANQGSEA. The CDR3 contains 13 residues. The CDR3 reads CSGSGRAYSEQFF. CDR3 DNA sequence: TGCAGCGGGAGCGGGAGGGCCTACAGTGAGCAGTTCTTC.

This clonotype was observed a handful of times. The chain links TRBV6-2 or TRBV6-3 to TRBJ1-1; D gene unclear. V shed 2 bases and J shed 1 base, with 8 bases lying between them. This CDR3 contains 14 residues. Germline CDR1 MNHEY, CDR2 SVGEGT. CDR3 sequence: CASSYIRENTEAFF. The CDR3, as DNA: TGTGCCAGCAGTTACATTCGTGAGAACACTGAAGCTTTCTTT.

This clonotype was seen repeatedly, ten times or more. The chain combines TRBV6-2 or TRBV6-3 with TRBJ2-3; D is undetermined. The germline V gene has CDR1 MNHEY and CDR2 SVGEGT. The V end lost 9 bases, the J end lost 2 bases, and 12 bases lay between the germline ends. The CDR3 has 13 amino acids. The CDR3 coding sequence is TGTGCCAGTGACCAGACCTCCACAGATACGCAGTATTTT. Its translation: CASDQTSTDTQYF.

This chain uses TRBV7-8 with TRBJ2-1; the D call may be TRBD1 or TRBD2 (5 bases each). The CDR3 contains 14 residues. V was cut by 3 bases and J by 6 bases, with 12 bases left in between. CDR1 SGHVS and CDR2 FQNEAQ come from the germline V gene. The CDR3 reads CASSLGTTGNEQFF. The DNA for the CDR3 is TGTGCCAGCAGCTTGGGGACCACGGGCAATGAGCAGTTCTTC.

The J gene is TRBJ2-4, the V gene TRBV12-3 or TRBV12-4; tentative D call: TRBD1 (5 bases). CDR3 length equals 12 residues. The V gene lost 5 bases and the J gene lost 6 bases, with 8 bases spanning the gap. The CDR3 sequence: CASSTTGNIQYF. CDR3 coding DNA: TGTGCCAGCAGTACCACAGGAAACATTCAGTACTTC.

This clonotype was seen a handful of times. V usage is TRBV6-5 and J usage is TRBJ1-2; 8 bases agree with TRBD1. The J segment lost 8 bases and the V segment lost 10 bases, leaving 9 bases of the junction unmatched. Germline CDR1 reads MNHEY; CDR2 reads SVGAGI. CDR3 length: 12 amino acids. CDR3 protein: CATLDRAWGYTF. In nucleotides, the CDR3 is TGTGCCACCCTGGACAGGGCGTGGGGCTACACCTTC.

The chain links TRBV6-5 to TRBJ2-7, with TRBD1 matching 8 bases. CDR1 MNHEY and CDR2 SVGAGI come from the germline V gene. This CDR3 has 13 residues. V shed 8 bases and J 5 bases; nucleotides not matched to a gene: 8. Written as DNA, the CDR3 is TGTGCCAGCGCTACAGGGGGTCTCCACGAGCAGTACTTC. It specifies CASATGGLHEQYF.

The CDR3 loop is CASSQGAVEKLFF. The CDR3 DNA is TGTGCCAGCAGCCAAGGGGCCGTTGAAAAACTGTTTTTT. The V and J genes are TRBV14 and TRBJ1-4; D gene uncertain. The CDR3 totals 13 residues. Trimming took 1 base from V and 7 from J, leaving 7 bases between them. Germline V gene lookup returns CDR1 SGHDN and CDR2 FVKESK.

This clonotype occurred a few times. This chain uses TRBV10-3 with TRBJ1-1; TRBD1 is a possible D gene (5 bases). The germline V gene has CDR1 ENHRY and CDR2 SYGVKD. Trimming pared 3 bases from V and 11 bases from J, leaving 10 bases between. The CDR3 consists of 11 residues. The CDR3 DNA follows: TGTGCCATCAGTGACAGGGAAGGCGCTTTCTTT. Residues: CAISDREGAFF.

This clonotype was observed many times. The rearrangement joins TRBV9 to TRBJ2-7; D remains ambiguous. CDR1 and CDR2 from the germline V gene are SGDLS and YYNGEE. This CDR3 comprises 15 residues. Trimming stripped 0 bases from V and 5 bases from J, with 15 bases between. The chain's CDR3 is CASSVDYTRQHEQYF. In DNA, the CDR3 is TGTGCCAGCAGCGTAGACTACACGCGCCAGCACGAGCAGTACTTC. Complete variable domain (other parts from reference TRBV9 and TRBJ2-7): DSGVTQTPKHLITATGQRVTLRCSPRSGDLSVYWYQQSLDQGLQFLIQYYNGEERAKGNILERFSAQQFPDLHSELNLSSLELGDSALYFCASSVDYTRQHEQYFGPGTRLTVT.

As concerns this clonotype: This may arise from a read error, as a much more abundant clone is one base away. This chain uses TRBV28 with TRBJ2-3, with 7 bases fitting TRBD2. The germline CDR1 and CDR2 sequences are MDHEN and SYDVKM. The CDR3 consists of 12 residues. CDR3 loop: CASRGSSDMQYF. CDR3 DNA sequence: TGTGCCAGCCGCGGGAGTTCGGATATGCAGTATTTT.

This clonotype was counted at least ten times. Written as DNA, the CDR3 is TGTGCCAGCAGCCAAGATGGGGGACTAGCGAACACCGGGGAGCTGTTTTTT. This sequence encodes CASSQDGGLANTGELFF. V and J are TRBV4-2 and TRBJ2-2; 8 bases fit TRBD2. The CDR3 has 17 amino acids. The junction had 3 bases not matched to a gene; V was cut back by 0 bases and J by 0 bases. Germline V CDR1 and CDR2: LGHNA, YNFKEQ.

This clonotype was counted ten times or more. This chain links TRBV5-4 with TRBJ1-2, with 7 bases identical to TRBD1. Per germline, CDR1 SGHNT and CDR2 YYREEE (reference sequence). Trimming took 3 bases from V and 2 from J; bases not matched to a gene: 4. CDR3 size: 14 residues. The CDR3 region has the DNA TGTGCCAGCAGCTCAAAGACAGGGAACTATGGCTACACCTTC. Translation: CASSSKTGNYGYTF.

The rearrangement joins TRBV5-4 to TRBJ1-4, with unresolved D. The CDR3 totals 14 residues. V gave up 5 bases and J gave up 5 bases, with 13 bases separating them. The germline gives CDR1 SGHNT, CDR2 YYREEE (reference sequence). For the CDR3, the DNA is TGTGCCAGCAGGAGAGCAGTGGAGAATGAAAAACTGTTTTTT. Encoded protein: CASRRAVENEKLFF. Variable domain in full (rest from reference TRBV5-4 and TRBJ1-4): ETGVTQSPTHLIKTRGQQVTLRCSSQSGHNTVSWYQQALGQGPQFIFQYYREEENGRGNFPPRFSGLQFPNYSSELNVNALELDDSALYLCASRRAVENEKLFFGSGTQLSVL.